This T cell receptor beta chain was recovered during a study of shared clonotypes between healthy human individuals. The ends were cut back, 0 bases at V and 1 base at J, with 7 bases in the middle. The CDR3 contains 14 residues. Germline assignment: CDR1 MNHEY and CDR2 SVGAGI. Concerning this clone: This sample also contains other DNA sequences that code for the same CDR3.

Profiling relied on immunoSEQ multiplex PCR, and the TCRdb table lists in-frame clones only, not all of them. The sample shows 2 million to 2.5 million clones, more than 90% of them seen only once. The healthy adult donors were HIV-negative and reported no recent acute infections or vaccinations. The chain recombines TRBV6-5 with TRBJ2-7; a weak D match, TRBD2 (6 bases). The specimen was naive CD4+ T cells sorted from blood. Subset in this sample: CD45RA+ positively selected. The clonotype comes from a man younger than 35 in good health. The DNA for the CDR3 is TGTGCCAGCAGTTACTCGCGGGGTTCCTACGAGCAGTACTTC. Its translation: CASSYSRGSYEQYF.